This TCR beta chain was obtained from a study of cytomegalovirus exposure and HLA in healthy donors. Across the whole study: Early released data had about 85 million unique TCRs, all coming from HLA-typed donors.

The CDR3 is 17 residues long. Primers: 60 Vbeta forward and 13 Jbeta reverse. Profiled with immunoSEQ multiplex PCR; TCRdb holds only in-frame clones, not every one. This repertoire shows 210,000 or so clones, around 85% found once; its top ten account for 1% to 1.5%. Findings and limits, study-wide: Most TCR sequences showed up rarely, but some public TCRs showed up in many donors. For TCR beta chains, V- and J-gene trimming was later linked to a missense DCLRE1C variant.

Worth noting for this clone: What it binds is unknown.

This TCR came from a human donor in good health. The rearrangement joins TRBV12-2 to TRBJ2-7; the table calls TRBD1, which could not be checked here. TRBV12-2 is classified as a pseudogene. Sequenced material: PBMCs. The CDR3 sequence is CASRFPGRGTDYYEQYF. The CDR3 bases are TGTGCAAGTCGCTTCCCCGGCCGCGGGACAGATTACTACGAGCAGTACTTC.